These T cell receptor beta chains were read from a single sample in a study of T cells in Graves' hyperthyroidism and ophthalmopathy. Each CDR3 protein gets one entry after TCRdb re-called the multiplex PCR reads with MiXCR. The sample records about 380,000 distinct CDR3 sequences, roughly 14% being singletons. Sequenced: blood. The receptors here all came from a woman aged 55-70 years with Graves' hyperthyroidism. The CDR3 runs from the conserved cysteine through the conserved F or W. A D gene is named only where the DNA matches it firmly. Not all rows give a size; the values are once, few, many and, for expanded clones, a class.

clone size: many; V gene: TRBV7-3; J gene: TRBJ2-3; D gene: -; CDR3 DNA: TGTGCCAGCAGCTCCCCTATGGCAGATACGCAGTATTTT; CDR3 protein: CASSSPMADTQYF
clone size: few; V gene: TRBV11-2; J gene: TRBJ2-7; D gene: -; CDR3 DNA: TGTGCCAGCAGCTCCCCGGGACCCTCCTACGAGCAGTACTTC; CDR3 protein: CASSSPGPSYEQYF
clone size: -; V gene: TRBV18; J gene: TRBJ1-6; D gene: -; CDR3 DNA: TGTGCCAGCTCGCCAGGGACTACCAGCCGGCGGGGGACAAATTCACCCCTCCACTTT; CDR3 protein: CASSPGTTSRRGTNSPLHF
clone size: many; V gene: TRBV30; J gene: TRBJ1-4; D gene: -; CDR3 DNA: TGTGCCTGGAGTAGCGGTGAAAAACTGTTTTTT; CDR3 protein: CAWSSGEKLFF
clone size: many; V gene: TRBV5-1; J gene: TRBJ1-5; D gene: TRBD1; CDR3 DNA: TGCGCCAGCAGCTTGGGGGACAGGGGGAAGCCCCAGCATTTT; CDR3 protein: CASSLGDRGKPQHF
clone size: many; V gene: TRBV3-1; J gene: TRBJ2-3; D gene: -; CDR3 DNA: TGTGCCAGCAGGGAGGAAGGTGCACAGCACACAGATACGCAGTATTTT; CDR3 protein: CASREEGAQHTDTQYF
clone size: few; V gene: TRBV5-1; J gene: TRBJ2-7; D gene: -; CDR3 DNA: TGCGCCAGCAGCTTGGGTCAGCTTGCCTACGAGCAGTACTTC; CDR3 protein: CASSLGQLAYEQYF
clone size: many; V gene: TRBV20-1; J gene: TRBJ1-1; D gene: -; CDR3 DNA: TGCAGTGCTAGCTGGGCCAGGGTGAACACTGAAGCTTTCTTT; CDR3 protein: CSASWARVNTEAFF
clone size: -; V gene: TRBV19; J gene: TRBJ2-2; D gene: -; CDR3 DNA: TGTGCCAGTAACTCGGGATACACCGGGGAGCTGTTTTTT; CDR3 protein: CASNSGYTGELFF
clone size: few; V gene: TRBV5-1; J gene: TRBJ2-1; D gene: -; CDR3 DNA: TGCGCCAGCCGCTGGGAATTTCCGACTAGGCCCAATGAGCAGTTCTTC; CDR3 protein: CASRWEFPTRPNEQFF
clone size: many; V gene: TRBV6-1; J gene: TRBJ2-1; D gene: TRBD2; CDR3 DNA: TGTGCCAGCAGGAAGGTAGGAGCGGGAGGCTACAATGAGCAGTTCTTC; CDR3 protein: CASRKVGAGGYNEQFF
clone size: many; V gene: TRBV7-9; J gene: TRBJ2-1; D gene: TRBD2; CDR3 DNA: TGTGCCAGCAGCGGGACCGGGACTAGCGAAAGCTCCTACAATGAGCAGTTCTTC; CDR3 protein: CASSGTGTSESSYNEQFF
clone size: -; V gene: TRBV9; J gene: TRBJ2-7; D gene: -; CDR3 DNA: TGTGCCAGCAGCCTAAGGGACCAGCCGTGGGAGCAGTACTTC; CDR3 protein: CASSLRDQPWEQYF
clone size: many; V gene: TRBV29-1; J gene: TRBJ1-1; D gene: TRBD1; CDR3 DNA: TGCAGCGTTGAAGACCGACAGGGGACCCGTTCCTTCGGAGCTTTCTTT; CDR3 protein: CSVEDRQGTRSFGAFF
clone size: many; V gene: TRBV3-1; J gene: TRBJ1-1; D gene: -; CDR3 DNA: TGTGCCAGCAGCCAATCCCTGCGGGGTGAAGCTTTCTTT; CDR3 protein: CASSQSLRGEAFF
clone size: -; V gene: TRBV27; J gene: TRBJ1-4; D gene: -; CDR3 DNA: TGTGCCAGCAGTCCTCAGATCGCAACTAATGAAAAACTGTTTTTT; CDR3 protein: CASSPQIATNEKLFF
clone size: -; V gene: TRBV18; J gene: TRBJ2-7; D gene: TRBD2; CDR3 DNA: TGTGCCAGCTCACCAAATAGAGCGGGAGGGCCCGACGAGCAGTACTTC; CDR3 protein: CASSPNRAGGPDEQYF
clone size: many; V gene: TRBV5-1; J gene: TRBJ1-2; D gene: TRBD1; CDR3 DNA: TGCGCCAGCAGCTCCGCCGGGACAGACGGCTACACCTTC; CDR3 protein: CASSSAGTDGYTF
clone size: many; V gene: TRBV28; J gene: TRBJ2-5; D gene: TRBD1; CDR3 DNA: TGTGCCAGCAGTTCCAACAGGGGTTTCCAAGAGACCCAGTACTTC; CDR3 protein: CASSSNRGFQETQYF
clone size: many; V gene: TRBV9; J gene: TRBJ2-7; D gene: TRBD2; CDR3 DNA: TGTGCCAGCAGCGCCGGGACTAGCGGCTACGAGCAGTACTTC; CDR3 protein: CASSAGTSGYEQYF
clone size: many; V gene: TRBV29-1; J gene: TRBJ2-7; D gene: -; CDR3 DNA: TGCAGCGTTCGGGGGACAAGGGATAGGCCTTCCTACGAGCAGTACTTC; CDR3 protein: CSVRGTRDRPSYEQYF
clone size: many; V gene: TRBV19; J gene: TRBJ2-7; D gene: -; CDR3 DNA: TGTGCCAGTAGTGGGGGACCCTACTACGAGCAGTACTTC; CDR3 protein: CASSGGPYYEQYF
clone size: -; V gene: TRBV5-6; J gene: TRBJ1-4; D gene: -; CDR3 DNA: TGTGCCAGCAGCCCGGCGACGGGGGCGAGTGAAAAACTGTTTTTT; CDR3 protein: CASSPATGASEKLFF
clone size: many; V gene: TRBV27; J gene: TRBJ1-2; D gene: TRBD1; CDR3 DNA: TGTGCCAGCAGTCCCGACAGGGTTTCGGATGGCTACACCTTC; CDR3 protein: CASSPDRVSDGYTF
clone size: many; V gene: TRBV18; J gene: TRBJ2-5; D gene: -; CDR3 DNA: TGTGCCAGCTCACCACAGTTCAATGGCGAGACCCAGTACTTC; CDR3 protein: CASSPQFNGETQYF
clone size: many; V gene: TRBV5-1; J gene: TRBJ1-5; D gene: -; CDR3 DNA: TGCGCCAGCAGCTTGGACGGCGCCAGCAATCAGCCCCAGCATTTT; CDR3 protein: CASSLDGASNQPQHF
clone size: many; V gene: TRBV19; J gene: TRBJ1-5; D gene: -; CDR3 DNA: TGTGCCAGTAGTTCCCGACAGGGCAATCAGCCCCAGCATTTT; CDR3 protein: CASSSRQGNQPQHF
clone size: many; V gene: TRBV3-1; J gene: TRBJ2-5; D gene: -; CDR3 DNA: TGTGCCAGCAGCCAGGGGGCCCTAGGCGAGACCCAGTACTTC; CDR3 protein: CASSQGALGETQYF
clone size: -; V gene: TRBV7-2; J gene: TRBJ2-1; D gene: TRBD2; CDR3 DNA: TGTGCCAGCACCCCCGGGACTAGGAGGGGGAATGAGCAGTTCTTC; CDR3 protein: CASTPGTRRGNEQFF
clone size: many; V gene: TRBV5-1; J gene: TRBJ2-3; D gene: -; CDR3 DNA: TGCGCCACCGGGACGTCCAGCACAGATACGCAGTATTTT; CDR3 protein: CATGTSSTDTQYF
clone size: many; V gene: TRBV27; J gene: TRBJ2-5; D gene: TRBD2; CDR3 DNA: TGTGCCAGCAGACTAGCGGGAGTTGAGACCCAGTACTTC; CDR3 protein: CASRLAGVETQYF
clone size: many; V gene: TRBV5-1; J gene: TRBJ1-1; D gene: TRBD1; CDR3 DNA: TGCGCCAGCAGGTGGGACAGAGAGAACACTGAAGCTTTCTTT; CDR3 protein: CASRWDRENTEAFF
clone size: many; V gene: TRBV28; J gene: TRBJ2-1; D gene: -; CDR3 DNA: TGTGCCAGCAGTCAGTGGGACTTCAGCTCCTACAATGAGCAGTTCTTC; CDR3 protein: CASSQWDFSSYNEQFF
clone size: -; V gene: TRBV6-1; J gene: TRBJ2-7; D gene: TRBD1; CDR3 DNA: TGTGCCAGCAGTGATTGGGACAGGGGGCTGACCTACGAGCAGTACTTC; CDR3 protein: CASSDWDRGLTYEQYF
clone size: -; V gene: TRBV3-1; J gene: TRBJ1-2; D gene: -; CDR3 DNA: TGTGCCAGCAGCCAAGCCCCATATGGCTACACCTTC; CDR3 protein: CASSQAPYGYTF